The 24 T cell receptor beta chains listed next were all sequenced from one sample in a study of blood T cell repertoires in COVID-19. Sequencing was performed with immunoSEQ multiplex PCR; in TCRdb, only in-frame clones are kept and a portion is missing. The table has more than 200,000 clones, roughly three quarters seen once; the top ten hold over 3%. The sample taken for sequencing was peripheral blood. The source is a woman in her forties with active or convalescent COVID-19.

The chain links TRBV9 to TRBJ2-7; D is ambiguous. The CDR3 length is 12 residues. The germline V and J ends were trimmed by 0 bases and 8 bases, with 9 bases remaining between them. Germline V gene data show CDR1 as SGDLS and CDR2 as YYNGEE. The CDR3 loop is CASSVVGDKQYV. DNA for the CDR3: TGTGCCAGCAGCGTAGTCGGCGACAAGCAGTACGTC.

Concerning this clone: One junction end disagrees with the germline gene, perhaps due to a read error. The V gene is TRBV3-1 (or the pseudogene TRBV3-2), the J gene TRBJ1-1; no reliable D call. The CDR3 totals 13 residues. The germline CDR1 and CDR2 sequences are LGHDT and YNNKEL (reference sequence). In DNA, the CDR3 is TGTGCCAGCAGCCATCGTCAGAACACTAAAGCTTTCTTT. This translates into CASSHRQNTKAFF.

V is TRBV5-5 and J is TRBJ1-2, with D maybe TRBD1 (6 bases). Germline V gene data show CDR1 as SGHKS and CDR2 as YYEKEE (reference sequence). CDR3 length: 14 amino acids. Trimming pared 4 bases from V and 4 bases from J, leaving 14 bases between. Here the CDR3 reads CASSPGQLLYGYTF. The CDR3, as DNA: TGTGCCAGCAGCCCCGGACAGCTCCTCTATGGCTACACCTTC.

J is TRBJ1-1 and V is TRBV13, with a possible D match to TRBD1 (5 bases). The CDR3 is 14 amino acids. The V end was cut by 3 bases, the J end by 4 bases, with 12 bases between. The V gene's germline CDR1 is PRHDT and CDR2 FYEKMQ (reference sequence). CDR3 in amino acids: CASSLTQGRTEAFF. The DNA of the CDR3 is TGTGCCAGCAGCTTGACGCAGGGCCGCACTGAAGCTTTCTTT.

The V gene is TRBV3-1 (or the pseudogene TRBV3-2), the J gene TRBJ2-5; weak D call: TRBD2 (7 bases). V gave up 1 base and J gave up 4 bases, with 19 bases separating them. CDR1 and CDR2 (germline): LGHDT, YNNKEL (reference sequence). The CDR3 totals 17 residues. Here the CDR3 DNA reads TGTGCCAGCAGCCAAGGTGGTACGGGGGGCGGGCCAGAGACCCAGTACTTC. Translation gives CASSQGGTGGGPETQYF.

The chain carries TRBV19 and TRBJ1-1; D is unresolved. From germline, CDR1 is LNHDA and CDR2 SQIVND (reference sequence). This CDR3 comprises 13 residues. V was clipped by 5 bases and J by 2 bases, with 9 bases between them. This CDR3 reads CASSPLLNTEAFF. For the CDR3, the DNA is TGTGCCAGTAGTCCTCTGTTAAACACTGAAGCTTTCTTT.

This clone was detected only a few times. V is TRBV9 and J is TRBJ1-1; tentatively, D is TRBD1 (5 bases). The CDR3 length is 15 residues. From germline, CDR1 is SGDLS and CDR2 YYNGEE. V was trimmed by 5 bases and J by 8 bases, leaving 22 bases between them. CDR3 in DNA: TGTGCCAGCAGAGATACTCCTTCCGGGAGGGGAGAAGCTTTCTTT. Translating gives CASRDTPSGRGEAFF. Looking up the rest from reference TRBV9 and TRBJ1-1 gives the full variable domain: DSGVTQTPKHLITATGQRVTLRCSPRSGDLSVYWYQQSLDQGLQFLIQYYNGEERAKGNILERFSAQQFPDLHSELNLSSLELGDSALYFCASRDTPSGRGEAFFGQGTRLTVV.

The V and J genes are TRBV9 and TRBJ2-7; 10 bases line up with TRBD1. The length of the CDR3 is 15 residues. Unmatched junction bases numbered 9, after V lost 4 bases and J lost 5 bases. Germline V gene sequence: CDR1 SGDLS, CDR2 YYNGEE. The CDR3 reads CASSPQGTGVDEQYF. The DNA for the CDR3 is TGTGCCAGCAGCCCCCAGGGGACAGGGGTCGACGAGCAGTACTTC.

The chain joins TRBV11-2 to TRBJ1-2; D ambiguous. Per germline, CDR1 SGHAT and CDR2 FQNNGV. The CDR3 spans 13 residues. V gave up 1 base and J gave up 5 bases, with 8 bases separating them. The CDR3 region is CASSLGASYGYTF. CDR3 bases: TGTGCCAGCAGCTTAGGGGCCAGTTATGGCTACACCTTC. The whole variable domain, remainder taken from reference TRBV11-2 and TRBJ1-2, is EAGVAQSPRYKIIEKRQSVAFWCNPISGHATLYWYQQILGQGPKLLIQFQNNGVVDDSQLPKDRFSAERLKGVDSTLKIQPAKLEDSAVYLCASSLGASYGYTFGSGTRLTVV.

The rearrangement joins TRBV11-2 to TRBJ1-2; no clear D. Trimming removed 7 bases at V and 3 bases at J, with 12 bases between. From germline, CDR1 is SGHAT and CDR2 FQNNGV. The CDR3 covers 13 residues. CDR3 sequence: CASTRGDYYGYTF. The CDR3 coding sequence is TGTGCCAGCACTCGCGGGGATTACTATGGCTACACCTTC. Based on the CDR3 plus reference TRBV11-2 and TRBJ1-2, the full variable domain is EAGVAQSPRYKIIEKRQSVAFWCNPISGHATLYWYQQILGQGPKLLIQFQNNGVVDDSQLPKDRFSAERLKGVDSTLKIQPAKLEDSAVYLCASTRGDYYGYTFGSGTRLTVV.

The table lists this clone with a few counts. The chain links TRBV3-1 (or the pseudogene TRBV3-2) to TRBJ1-1, with D uncertain. The CDR3 extends over 14 amino acids. The germline V and J ends were trimmed by 1 base and 3 bases, with 9 bases remaining between them. Germline V gene data show CDR1 as LGHDT and CDR2 as YNNKEL (reference sequence). CDR3 in DNA: TGTGCCAGCAGCCAAGTCGGCGGGGACACTGAAGCTTTCTTT. This translates into CASSQVGGDTEAFF.

The J gene is TRBJ1-5, the V gene TRBV19; possible D gene TRBD1, 6 bases. With 3 bases removed from V and 7 bases from J, the gap between germline ends came to 13 bases. The CDR3 is 14 residues long. In germline, CDR1 is LNHDA, CDR2 SQIVND (reference sequence). CDR3 protein: CASSMAGAGQPQHF. CDR3 bases: TGTGCCAGTAGTATGGCGGGGGCGGGCCAGCCCCAGCATTTT.

This clone showed up many times. This chain links TRBV3-1 (or the pseudogene TRBV3-2) with TRBJ2-7; 7 nucleotides match TRBD1. CDR3 length: 13 residues. Germline trimming cut 3 bases from V and 3 bases from J; bases unmatched to any gene: 2. The germline gives CDR1 LGHDT, CDR2 YNNKEL (reference sequence). In DNA form, the CDR3 reads TGTGCCAGCAGCCAGCCAGGGGGCTACGAGCAGTACTTC. Encoded protein: CASSQPGGYEQYF.

The chain joins TRBV15 to TRBJ2-5; D unresolved. CDR3 length: 15 residues. Looked up from germline, CDR1 is LNHNV and CDR2 is YYDKDF (reference sequence). Trimming left V 0 bases short and J 2 bases short, with 10 bases between. The CDR3 DNA is TGTGCCACCAGCAGAGATATACAGAATCAAGAGACCCAGTACTTC. This translates into CATSRDIQNQETQYF.

V gene TRBV3-1 (or the pseudogene TRBV3-2) combines with J gene TRBJ2-4, with a possible D match to TRBD1 (6 bases). Looked up from germline, CDR1 is LGHDT and CDR2 is YNNKEL (reference sequence). Trimming took 4 bases from V and 4 from J, leaving 8 bases between them. This CDR3 has 13 amino acids. CDR3 in amino acids: CASSPDRKNIQYF. CDR3 nucleotides: TGTGCCAGCAGCCCTGACAGGAAAAACATTCAGTACTTC.

Only a few counts were recorded for this clone. The chain combines TRBV13 with TRBJ1-1; possible D gene TRBD1, 5 bases. The V end lost 10 bases, the J end lost 0 bases, and 18 bases lay between the germline ends. The CDR3 is 15 residues long. Germline V lookup: CDR1 PRHDT, CDR2 FYEKMQ (reference sequence). The CDR3 protein is CATMGPDEMNTEAFF. CDR3 sequence (DNA): TGTGCCACCATGGGGCCGGACGAGATGAACACTGAAGCTTTCTTT.

The chain has TRBV30 and TRBJ2-1; 8 bases match TRBD2. The CDR3 extends over 15 amino acids. The germline CDR1 and CDR2 sequences are GTSNPN and SVGIG (reference sequence). V was clipped by 2 bases and J by 7 bases; unmatched bases: 10. CDR3 coding DNA: TGTGCCTGGAGTTGGGCGGGGGGCGTGTCAAATGAGCAGTTCTTC. Residues: CAWSWAGGVSNEQFF. The full variable domain, rest sourced from reference TRBV30 and TRBJ2-1, is SQTIHQWPATLVQPVGSPLSLECTVEGTSNPNLYWYRQAAGRGLQLLFYSVGIGQISSEVPQNLSASRPQDRQFILSSKKLLLSDSGFYLCAWSWAGGVSNEQFFGPGTRLTVL.

The rearrangement uses TRBV5-5 and TRBJ1-2, with 7 bases matching TRBD1. The CDR3 sequence is 13 residues long. With V trimmed by 2 bases and J by 8 bases, 6 bases remained unmatched. Germline loops: CDR1 SGHKS, CDR2 YYEKEE (reference sequence). CDR3 residues: CASSFEGAGGYTF. CDR3 nucleotide sequence: TGTGCCAGCAGCTTCGAGGGGGCTGGCGGCTACACCTTC.

V usage is TRBV11-1 and J usage is TRBJ1-1; D is uncertain. CDR1 and CDR2 from the germline V gene are SGHAT and FQDESV (reference sequence). Trimming shortened V by 4 bases and J by 3 bases, and 3 bases separated the two germline ends. This CDR3 is built from 11 residues. In nucleotides, the CDR3 is TGTGCCAGCAGCTCCTACACTGAAGCTTTCTTT. Translation gives CASSSYTEAFF.

The J gene is TRBJ1-5, the V gene TRBV7-8; 7 nucleotides line up with TRBD1. Germline CDR1 is SGHVS and CDR2 is FQNEAQ. The CDR3 covers 15 residues. V dropped 5 bases and J dropped 0; count of bases not matched to a gene: 4. The CDR3 nucleotides read TGTGCCAGCAGCCCCGACAGGGATAGCAATCAGCCCCAGCATTTT. Translated, it gives CASSPDRDSNQPQHF. The variable domain in full, with the rest retrieved from reference TRBV7-8 and TRBJ1-5, is GAGVSQSPRYKVAKRGQDVALRCDPISGHVSLFWYQQALGQGPEFLTYFQNEAQLDKSGLPSDRFFAERPEGSVSTLKIQRTQQEDSAVYLCASSPDRDSNQPQHFGDGTRLSIL.

V usage is TRBV6-5 and J usage is TRBJ2-2, with 9 bases aligning to TRBD1. CDR3 size: 14 residues. The trim removed 4 bases at V and 6 bases at J, leaving 3 bases unmatched. Germline V gives CDR1 MNHEY, CDR2 SVGAGI. CDR3 sequence (DNA): TGTGCCAGCAGTTTCAGACAGGGGGCCGGGGAGCTGTTTTTT. Translation: CASSFRQGAGELFF.

This sequence joins TRBV10-3 and TRBJ2-1, with 10 bases that match TRBD2. There are 14 residues in the CDR3. Unmatched junction bases numbered 5, after V lost 4 bases and J lost 8 bases. The germline gives CDR1 ENHRY, CDR2 SYGVKD. The CDR3 coding sequence is TGTGCCATCAGTGGAAGCGGGGGGGCCCATGAGCAGTTCTTC. Encoded protein: CAISGSGGAHEQFF.

The V call is TRBV7-6, the J call TRBJ2-3, with D maybe TRBD1 (5 bases). Germline lookup yields CDR1 SGHVS and CDR2 FNYEAQ. This CDR3 spans 15 amino acids. V lost 1 base to trimming and J lost 3 bases, with 11 bases between them. CDR3 region: CASSLESGATDTQYF. In nucleotides, the CDR3 is TGTGCCAGCAGCTTAGAGAGTGGGGCGACAGATACGCAGTATTTT. Full variable domain (outside the CDR3, taken from reference TRBV7-6 and TRBJ2-3): GAGVSQSPRYKVTKRGQDVALRCDPISGHVSLYWYRQALGQGPEFLTYFNYEAQQDKSGLPNDRFSAERPEGSISTLTIQRTEQRDSAMYRCASSLESGATDTQYFGPGTRLTVL.

The chain joins TRBV5-1 to TRBJ1-1; the match to TRBD1 covers 8 bases. This CDR3 spans 14 amino acids. J lost 2 bases, V lost 6 bases, and 6 bases had no gene match. The V gene's germline CDR1 is SGHRS and CDR2 YFSETQ. For the CDR3, the DNA is TGCGCCAGCACCAACGACAGGGGAAACACTGAAGCTTTCTTT. Translated: CASTNDRGNTEAFF. Full variable domain (outside the CDR3, taken from reference TRBV5-1 and TRBJ1-1): KAGVTQTPRYLIKTRGQQVTLSCSPISGHRSVSWYQQTPGQGLQFLFEYFSETQRNKGNFPGRFSGRQFSNSRSEMNVSTLELGDSALYLCASTNDRGNTEAFFGQGTRLTVV.